This entry features one T cell receptor beta chain sequence. This clonotype has only a few counts. Its antigen specificity is not known. The record has no base qualities; no much larger clone is one base away. The data originate from a study of HIV-infected patients and healthy controls (dated by TCRdb to between 2014 and 2016). The V and J ends are trimmed by 5 bases and 4 bases, leaving 18 bases between them. The CDR1 and CDR2 encoded by the germline V gene (reference sequence) are SSHAT and FNYEAQ. The CDR3 sequence holds 15 residues, the cysteine and phenylalanine included. CDR3 DNA only is kept here, 45 bases in frame from base 1. Libraries were prepared through 5' RACE. The data were produced on an Illumina MiSeq. Starting from the raw public reads, TCRdb applied fastp trimming at Q25, assembled clones with MiXCR and retained in-frame beta chains. Rows are unified per CDR3 protein, each entry keeping the most common DNA and genes. Present in this sample are 65,000 to 70,000 distinct CDR3 sequences, 15% to 20% of which were seen just once. The ten largest clones take up under 6% of the sample.

The chain is encoded by TRBV7-7 joined to TRBJ2-7, with an unclear D gene assignment. This TCR was sampled from a human donor in good health. What was sequenced was CD4+ T cells from blood. CDR3 sequence: CASSPLPGPPYEQYF. The bases read TGTGCCAGCAGCCCGTTACCCGGACCGCCGTACGAGCAGTACTTC.